This passage covers 9 T cell receptor beta chains from one sample sequenced in a study of technical replicates of blood from a few donors. Assay used: immunoSEQ multiplex PCR; TCRdb lists only in-frame clones, some missing. Found here are roughly 71,000 clones, just under 97% of them singletons; the top ten hold about 0.22%. Sequences were obtained from T cells isolated from PBMCs. Receptor source: a human donor in good health.

A single count supports this clone. The CDR3 DNA sequence: TGTGCCAGCAGTGAAGCTGGGACAGCCTCCTACGAGCAGTACTTC. Protein sequence: CASSEAGTASYEQYF. This chain joins TRBV6-1 and TRBJ2-7; 7 bases align to TRBD1. Per germline, CDR1 MNHNS and CDR2 SASEGT. CDR3 length equals 15 residues. With V trimmed by 0 bases and J by 0 bases, 2 bases remained unmatched.

The chain uses TRBV25-1 and TRBJ2-7; 7 bases are shared with TRBD1. The CDR3 loop spans 14 amino acids. The V segment lost 3 bases and the J segment 6 bases; nucleotides outside the gene matches: 8. CDR1 MGHDK and CDR2 SYGVNS come from the germline V gene. In nucleotides, the CDR3 is TGTGCCAGCAGTGACACAGGGGTTTTCGGCGAGCAGTACTTC. Its protein is CASSDTGVFGEQYF.

The gene calls are TRBV21-1 and TRBJ1-4. TRBV21-1 is annotated as a pseudogene. The CDR3 extends over 9 amino acids. The CDR3 DNA sequence: TGTACGAGCGTGAGTAGACTGTTTTTT. Its protein product is CTSVSRLFF.

This sequence joins TRBV19 and TRBJ2-7; TRBD2 agrees at 10 bases. This CDR3 has 14 residues. V shed 5 bases and J 2 bases; nucleotides not matched to a gene: 3. From germline, CDR1 is LNHDA and CDR2 SQIVND (reference sequence). The CDR3 loop reads CASSWTSGAYEQYF. In DNA form, the CDR3 reads TGTGCCAGTAGTTGGACTAGCGGCGCCTACGAGCAGTACTTC.

The chain couples TRBV12-5 to TRBJ2-7, with D uncertain. Germline loops: CDR1 LGHNT, CDR2 FRNRAP. The V end was cut by 1 base, the J end by 2 bases, with 9 bases between. CDR3 size: 14 residues. CDR3 amino acids: CASGLAVDPYEQYF. CDR3 bases: TGTGCTAGTGGTTTGGCGGTCGATCCCTACGAGCAGTACTTC. The entire variable domain, with the rest obtained from reference TRBV12-5 and TRBJ2-7, is as follows: DARVTQTPRHKVTEMGQEVTMRCQPILGHNTVFWYRQTMMQGLELLAYFRNRAPLDDSGMPKDRFSAEMPDATLATLKIQPSEPRDSAVYFCASGLAVDPYEQYFGPGTRLTVT.

The chain employs TRBV29-1 and TRBJ1-2, with D perhaps matching TRBD1 (5 bases). The CDR3 totals 11 residues. Germline CDR1 SQVTM, CDR2 ANQGSEA. V gave up 4 bases and J gave up 3 bases, with 6 bases separating them. The CDR3 DNA is TGCAGCGTTGGGGGCGACTATGGCTACACCTTC. As protein: CSVGGDYGYTF.

V is TRBV4-2 and J is TRBJ2-1; perhaps TRBD2 as D (6 bases). The CDR3 totals 15 residues. Germline V CDR1 and CDR2: LGHNA, YNFKEQ. V dropped 8 bases and J dropped 7 bases, with 21 bases sitting between them. CDR3 sequence reads: CASRETSSLGNEQFF. The CDR3 DNA reads as TGTGCCAGCCGGGAGACTAGTTCTCTCGGTAATGAGCAGTTCTTC.

V and J are TRBV28 and TRBJ1-1; D is possibly TRBD1 (6 bases). CDR3 length equals 19 residues. Germline V lookup: CDR1 MDHEN, CDR2 SYDVKM. V was shortened by 5 bases and J by 0 bases, with 25 bases between the two germline ends. The CDR3 bases are TGTGCCAGCAGTCCCGCGGCCGTGTCGGACAGCCAAATGAACACTGAAGCTTTCTTT. Its translation: CASSPAAVSDSQMNTEAFF.

This clone occurred once. This chain uses TRBV29-1 with TRBJ2-1, with 13 bases identical to TRBD2. Looked up from germline, CDR1 is SQVTM and CDR2 is ANQGSEA. CDR3 length: 16 amino acids. The junction had 14 bases not matched to a gene; V was cut back by 6 bases and J by 9 bases. The CDR3 nucleotides are TGCAGCGTCCAAACTAGCGGGAGGGCCTATTTAGGTGAGCAGTTCTTC. Translating it yields CSVQTSGRAYLGEQFF.